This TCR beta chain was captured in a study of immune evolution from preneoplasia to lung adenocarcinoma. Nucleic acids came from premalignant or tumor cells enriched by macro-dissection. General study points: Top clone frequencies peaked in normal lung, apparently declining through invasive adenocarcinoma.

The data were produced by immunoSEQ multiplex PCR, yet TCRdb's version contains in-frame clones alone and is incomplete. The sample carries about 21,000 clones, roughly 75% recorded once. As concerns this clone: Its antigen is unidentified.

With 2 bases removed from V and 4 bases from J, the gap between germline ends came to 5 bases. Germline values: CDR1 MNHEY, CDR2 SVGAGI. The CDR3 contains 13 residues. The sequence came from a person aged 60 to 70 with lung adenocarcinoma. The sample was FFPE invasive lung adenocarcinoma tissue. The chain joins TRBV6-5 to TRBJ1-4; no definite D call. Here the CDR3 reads CASSYNSNEKLFF. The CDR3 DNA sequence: TGTGCCAGCAGTTACAACAGTAATGAAAAACTGTTTTTT.